This T cell receptor beta chain was sequenced during a study of blood T cell repertoires in COVID-19. Profiling relied on immunoSEQ multiplex PCR, and the TCRdb table lists in-frame clones only, not all of them. This table has 100,000 to 150,000 clones, 80% appearing once. CDR3 size: 15 residues. Germline loops: CDR1 WNHNN, CDR2 SYGVQD (reference sequence). The V and J ends lost 4 bases and 5 bases, in that order; junction bases with no gene match: 7. Sequencing used peripheral blood. The TCR was taken from a human donor in a cohort sampled during active COVID-19. The J gene is TRBJ2-1, the V gene TRBV10-1; 8 bases map to TRBD2. The CDR3 DNA follows: TGCGCCAGCAGTGTGAGACTAGCGAGAAACAATGAGCAGTTCTTC. Protein product: CASSVRLARNNEQFF.